These 28 T cell receptor beta chains were sequenced from one sample in a study of T cells expressing NK-cell markers. No DNA is given; TCRdb re-called the 5' RACE reads and lists each CDR3 protein once. This table holds about 460,000 distinct CDR3 sequences. Material for sequencing was blood T cells: a sorted CD56 or NKG2C T cell subset, CD4+ or CD8+ T cells, or bulk PBMC T cells (not recorded which). These receptors all come from a woman between 50 and 59 years old in good health.

The chain has TRBV29-1 and TRBJ1-1; TCRdb's D gene call, TRBD1, goes unchecked for lack of DNA. The CDR3 totals 13 residues. Germline V CDR1 and CDR2: SQVTM, ANQGSEA. CDR3 protein: CSVARLGGTEAFF.

The chain has TRBV2 and TRBJ2-2. CDR3 size: 13 residues. Per germline, CDR1 SNHLY and CDR2 FYNNEI. CDR3 sequence reads: CASRILNTGELFF.

The chain recombines TRBV12-3 or TRBV12-4 with TRBJ2-1; TCRdb lists TRBD2, though no DNA is available to test this call. The CDR3 is 19 residues long. The CDR3 loop reads CASSLLKREGRRPYNEQFF.

The rearrangement joins TRBV7-2 to TRBJ2-1; TCRdb's D call, TRBD2, is unchecked because there is no DNA. The CDR3 contains 17 residues. Germline V gene sequence: CDR1 SGHTA, CDR2 FQGNSA. This chain's CDR3 is CASSLAPGLAGVDEQFF. Combining the CDR3 with reference TRBV7-2 and TRBJ2-1 gives the whole variable domain GAGVSQSPSNKVTEKGKDVELRCDPISGHTALYWYRQSLGQGLEFLIYFQGNSAPDKSGLPSDRFSAERTGGSVSTLTIQRTQQEDSAVYLCASSLAPGLAGVDEQFFGPGTRLTVL.

The J gene is TRBJ2-1, the V gene TRBV20-1; no DNA is available, so the TRBD2 call from TCRdb remains unchecked. CDR1 is DFQATT and CDR2 is SNEGSKA in the germline V gene (reference sequence). This CDR3 is 15 amino acids long. The CDR3: CSARAKRVPYNEQFF.

J is TRBJ2-3 and V is TRBV27; TCRdb calls TRBD1, which cannot be checked without DNA. This CDR3 is 14 amino acids long. Looked up from germline, CDR1 is MNHEY and CDR2 is SMNVEV (reference sequence). This CDR3 reads CASNPQGRTDTQYF.

CDR3 region: CASSRGGDSYGYTF. The V gene is TRBV6-2 or TRBV6-3, the J gene TRBJ1-2. The CDR3 covers 14 residues. CDR1 and CDR2 from the germline V gene are MNHEY and SVGEGT.

This chain connects TRBV4-1 to TRBJ2-3; absent DNA, TCRdb's TRBD1 call cannot be checked. Per the germline V gene, CDR1 is MGHRA and CDR2 is YSYEKL. This CDR3 comprises 15 residues. The CDR3 spells CASSLTITGEDTQYF.

The V call is TRBV6-1, the J call TRBJ1-3; TCRdb returns TRBD1, unconfirmable since there is no DNA. Germline lookup yields CDR1 MNHNS and CDR2 SASEGT. The CDR3 is 15 amino acids. The CDR3 is CASREQGAPGNTIYF.

The chain joins TRBV19 to TRBJ2-3. The CDR3 is 14 amino acids. CDR1 is LNHDA and CDR2 is SQIVND in the germline V gene (reference sequence). The CDR3 is CASSMRQLTDTQYF.

The J gene is TRBJ2-2, the V gene TRBV29-1; without DNA, the TCRdb call of TRBD1 cannot be checked. In germline, CDR1 is SQVTM, CDR2 ANQGSEA. The CDR3 sequence is 13 residues long. The chain's CDR3 is CSVDTGATGELFF.

This chain uses TRBV24-1 with TRBJ2-7; TCRdb gives TRBD2 as the D gene, but with no DNA this cannot be confirmed. Germline CDR1 KGHDR, CDR2 SFDVKD. CDR3 length: 15 amino acids. CDR3 residues: CATSSSGRSSYEQYF.

V and J are TRBV5-1 and TRBJ2-1; without DNA, the TCRdb call of TRBD2 cannot be checked. Germline CDR1 SGHRS, CDR2 YFSETQ. This CDR3 is built from 14 residues. CDR3: CASSRAGDSNEQFF.

The chain carries TRBV5-1 and TRBJ2-1. Germline V gene lookup returns CDR1 SGHRS and CDR2 YFSETQ. This CDR3 has 15 amino acids. This CDR3 reads CASSSGQPLYNEQFF.

V usage is TRBV29-1 and J usage is TRBJ2-7; TCRdb designates TRBD2, a call that cannot be tested without DNA. CDR1 SQVTM and CDR2 ANQGSEA come from the germline V gene. CDR3 size: 13 residues. The chain's CDR3 is CSVAALAGVEQYF.

The chain combines TRBV12-3 or TRBV12-4 with TRBJ2-1; the D gene TCRdb calls, TRBD1, cannot be checked with no DNA. The CDR3 is 15 amino acids. The CDR3 reads CASTPGRQAGNEQFF.

The chain is built from TRBV5-1 and TRBJ2-2; the D call from TCRdb, TRBD1, cannot be confirmed without DNA. The CDR3 has 18 residues. Germline V gene lookup returns CDR1 SGHRS and CDR2 YFSETQ. The CDR3: CASSPRTGDYVDTGELFF.

The V and J genes are TRBV6-1 and TRBJ1-2; TCRdb's D gene call, TRBD1, goes unchecked for lack of DNA. CDR1 is MNHNS and CDR2 is SASEGT in the germline V gene. CDR3 size: 14 residues. The CDR3 sequence is CASNTWGDIYGYTF.

The J gene is TRBJ1-2, the V gene TRBV11-2; there is no DNA to check the TCRdb D call of TRBD1. Germline assignment: CDR1 SGHAT and CDR2 FQNNGV. The CDR3 runs to 14 residues. CDR3 sequence: CASSSLREFNGYTF.

The V gene is TRBV6-1, the J gene TRBJ2-1. This CDR3 comprises 15 residues. The V gene's germline CDR1 is MNHNS and CDR2 SASEGT. The CDR3 is CASSATDGYYNEQFF.

J is TRBJ2-5 and V is TRBV5-1. The V gene's germline CDR1 is SGHRS and CDR2 YFSETQ. The CDR3 loop spans 12 amino acids. The CDR3 is CASSPTLETQYF.

This chain links TRBV4-1 with TRBJ2-3; as DNA is missing, the TRBD1 call by TCRdb cannot be tested. Germline CDR1 MGHRA, CDR2 YSYEKL. The CDR3 has 15 residues. This CDR3 is CASSQMTGATDTQYF.

This chain links TRBV6-2 or TRBV6-3 with TRBJ2-1. The CDR3 is 14 residues long. CDR1 MNHEY and CDR2 SVGEGT come from the germline V gene. CDR3 in amino acids: CASEDEDSYNEQFF.

The V gene is TRBV20-1, the J gene TRBJ2-1; the D gene TCRdb calls, TRBD2, cannot be checked with no DNA. Germline-derived CDR1 and CDR2 are DFQATT and SNEGSKA (reference sequence). The CDR3 covers 20 residues. The CDR3 here is CSATAPRAGLAGARGNEQFF.

The gene calls are TRBV20-1 and TRBJ2-1; the TCRdb call, TRBD2, lacks DNA for checking. The CDR3 runs to 18 residues. Germline-derived CDR1 and CDR2 are DFQATT and SNEGSKA (reference sequence). CDR3: CSARDRTSGPSSYNEQFF.

The chain joins TRBV2 to TRBJ1-5; TCRdb selects TRBD1, and the lack of DNA leaves this call unchecked. Germline lookup yields CDR1 SNHLY and CDR2 FYNNEI. This CDR3 is built from 13 residues. The CDR3 is CASSQGSQQPQHF.

The chain has TRBV5-6 and TRBJ2-3; the D call of TRBD1 rests on TCRdb alone, since no DNA is present to check it. The CDR3 loop spans 16 amino acids. Germline V lookup: CDR1 SGHDT, CDR2 YYEEEE. This chain's CDR3 is CASSLYSGQGEATQYF.

The rearrangement uses TRBV10-3 and TRBJ2-1; as DNA is missing, the TRBD2 call by TCRdb cannot be tested. CDR3 length equals 17 residues. The V gene's germline CDR1 is ENHRY and CDR2 SYGVKD. CDR3 in amino acids: CATSRTSGRARDNEQFF.